Below, one T cell receptor beta chain is given with its context. The antigen is unknown. The entry originates in a study of cytomegalovirus exposure and HLA in healthy donors. The study, taken as a whole, reports: Most subjects' HLA-A and HLA-B alleles were reportedly predicted from TCR beta sequences. TCR beta chain V- and J-gene trimming was linked, in a later analysis, to a missense variant in DCLRE1C. In a later analysis, HLA-C alleles had the fewest associated TCRs, DRB1 alleles the most.

CDR1 SNHLY and CDR2 FYNNEI come from the germline V gene. This CDR3 is built from 13 residues. Trimming removed 8 bases from V and 2 bases from J; junction bases left unmatched: 6. Primers included in the PCR were 60 Vbeta and 13 Jbeta primers. The method was immunoSEQ multiplex PCR; TCRdb's version includes in-frame clones alone and lacks a portion of them. Of more than 75,000 clones listed, roughly 81% are singletons. This receptor was identified in a woman aged 18 to 35 in good health and CMV-seropositive. The rearrangement links TRBV2 to TRBJ2-7; TRBD1 matches 7 bases. Sequenced: PBMCs. CDR3 protein: CASLPDRAYEQYF. The CDR3 DNA reads as TGTGCCAGCTTGCCTGACAGGGCCTACGAGCAGTACTTC.